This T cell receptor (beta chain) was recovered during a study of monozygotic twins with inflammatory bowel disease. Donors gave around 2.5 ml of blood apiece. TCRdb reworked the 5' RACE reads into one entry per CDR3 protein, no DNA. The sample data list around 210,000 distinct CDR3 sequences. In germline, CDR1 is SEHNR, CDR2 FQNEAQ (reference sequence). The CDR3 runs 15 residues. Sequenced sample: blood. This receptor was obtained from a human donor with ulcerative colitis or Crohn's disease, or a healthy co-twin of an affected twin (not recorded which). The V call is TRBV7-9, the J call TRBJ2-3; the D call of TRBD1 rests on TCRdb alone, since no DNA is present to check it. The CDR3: CASSTGQGAADTQYF.